Each of the 29 T cell receptor beta chains below was sequenced from the same sample in a study of cytomegalovirus exposure and HLA in healthy donors. The PCR employed 60 Vbeta primers together with 13 Jbeta primers. Method: immunoSEQ multiplex PCR; TCRdb's copy keeps in-frame clones and lacks some. The sample records 120,000 or so clones, 70% to 90% being singletons. The sequenced material came from PBMCs. Receptor source: a man between 18 and 35 years old in good health and CMV-seropositive.

Turning to this clone: Other nucleotide sequences in the sample specify the same CDR3. The chain recombines TRBV5-1 with TRBJ2-3, with 10 bases identical to TRBD2. The junction had 16 bases not matched to a gene; V was cut back by 2 bases and J by 4 bases. CDR1 SGHRS and CDR2 YFSETQ come from the germline V gene. CDR3 size: 19 residues. The CDR3 nucleotides are TGCGCCAGCAGCTTCCCCGGGACTAGCGCCCCGACCCCCCCAGATACGCAGTATTTT. It codes for CASSFPGTSAPTPPDTQYF.

This clone has only one observation. The rearrangement joins TRBV7-9 to TRBJ1-3, with TRBD1 as a possible D gene (5 bases). The CDR3 totals 13 residues. Germline V lookup: CDR1 SEHNR, CDR2 FQNEAQ (reference sequence). Trimming shortened V by 5 bases and J by 8 bases, and 13 bases separated the two germline ends. Here the CDR3 DNA reads TGTGCCAGCAGCCCTCCGGGGGAAGACACCATATATTTT. Translating it yields CASSPPGEDTIYF. The full variable domain, rest sourced from reference TRBV7-9 and TRBJ1-3, is DTGVSQNPRHKITKRGQNVTFRCDPISEHNRLYWYRQTLGQGPEFLTYFQNEAQLEKSRLLSDRFSAERPKGSFSTLEIQRTEQGDSAMYLCASSPPGEDTIYFGEGSWLTVV.

The J gene is TRBJ1-1, the V gene TRBV2; no firm D call. V lost 7 bases to trimming and J lost 6 bases, with 15 bases between them. CDR1 is SNHLY and CDR2 is FYNNEI in the germline V gene. The CDR3 loop spans 13 amino acids. This CDR3 reads CASIPSRGSEAFF. Written as DNA, the CDR3 is TGTGCCAGCATCCCTAGTCGAGGGTCTGAAGCTTTCTTT. The variable domain in full, completed from reference TRBV2 and TRBJ1-1, reads EPEVTQTPSHQVTQMGQEVILRCVPISNHLYFYWYRQILGQKVEFLVSFYNNEISEKSEIFDDQFSVERPDGSNFTLKIRSTKLEDSAMYFCASIPSRGSEAFFGQGTRLTVV.

The V gene is TRBV6-5, the J gene TRBJ2-7; D gene uncertain. Trimming removed 0 bases from V and 1 base from J, with 13 bases in between. In germline, CDR1 is MNHEY, CDR2 SVGAGI. The CDR3 extends over 16 amino acids. The CDR3: CASSYSMPGLSYEQYF. CDR3 coding DNA: TGTGCCAGCAGTTACTCGATGCCAGGTCTATCCTACGAGCAGTACTTC.

This clone was counted a few times. This chain uses TRBV11-2 with TRBJ1-1; D not certain. Germline CDR1 SGHAT, CDR2 FQNNGV. CDR3 length: 11 residues. V was clipped by 8 bases and J by 5 bases, with 9 bases between them. This CDR3 is CASGSRTEAFF. The CDR3 bases are TGTGCCAGCGGAAGCAGGACTGAAGCTTTCTTT. The full variable domain, with the rest looked up from reference TRBV11-2 and TRBJ1-1, is EAGVAQSPRYKIIEKRQSVAFWCNPISGHATLYWYQQILGQGPKLLIQFQNNGVVDDSQLPKDRFSAERLKGVDSTLKIQPAKLEDSAVYLCASGSRTEAFFGQGTRLTVV.

This clone was detected only once. V usage is TRBV5-5 and J usage is TRBJ1-5; no definite D call. CDR1 and CDR2 (germline): SGHKS, YYEKEE (reference sequence). The CDR3 is made up of 16 amino acids. Between the trimmed V and J ends, which lost 0 bases and 2 bases, there was a span of 12 bases. The CDR3 is CASSLGAGVGNQPQHF. CDR3 bases: TGTGCCAGCAGCTTGGGAGCGGGTGTAGGCAATCAGCCCCAGCATTTT.

This chain uses TRBV27 with TRBJ2-1, with a weak D call TRBD2 (7 bases). CDR1 is MNHEY, CDR2 SMNVEV, per germline (reference sequence). The CDR3 is 14 residues long. V shed 8 bases and J shed 5 bases, with 16 bases lying between them. The CDR3, as DNA: TGTGCCAGCGGCCTTAGGGGGGGGGACAATGAGCAGTTCTTC. Protein product: CASGLRGGDNEQFF.

The V call is TRBV6-1, the J call TRBJ2-7; 8 bases match TRBD2. V gave up 2 bases and J gave up 1 base; unmatched junction bases: 7. The CDR3 has 16 amino acids. Germline values: CDR1 MNHNS, CDR2 SASEGT. The CDR3 spells CASSEKRGTISYEQYF. The CDR3 coding sequence is TGTGCCAGCAGTGAAAAGCGGGGGACGATTTCCTACGAGCAGTACTTC.

The chain links TRBV2 to TRBJ2-3, with D possibly TRBD2 on 6 matching bases. The CDR3 spans 16 residues. V was clipped by 0 bases and J by 4 bases, with 14 bases between them. Germline CDR1 SNHLY, CDR2 FYNNEI. The CDR3 coding sequence is TGTGCCAGCAGTGAAGCTTCGACTAGTCTGGCAGATACGCAGTATTTT. This gives the protein CASSEASTSLADTQYF.

The chain joins TRBV27 to TRBJ2-5, with TRBD2 matching 13 bases. The CDR3 extends over 14 amino acids. CDR1 and CDR2 from the germline V gene are MNHEY and SMNVEV (reference sequence). J lost 5 bases, V lost 9 bases, and 6 bases had no gene match. The chain's CDR3 is CASTSGGAWETQYF. The DNA for the CDR3 is TGTGCCAGTACTAGCGGGGGGGCCTGGGAGACCCAGTACTTC.

The chain links TRBV7-3 to TRBJ2-7; D is undetermined. V shed 1 base and J shed 4 bases, with 8 bases lying between them. Per germline, CDR1 SGHTA and CDR2 FQGTGA. The CDR3 loop spans 13 amino acids. CDR3 region: CASSLKADYEQYF. The CDR3 region has the DNA TGTGCCAGCAGCTTAAAGGCGGATTACGAGCAGTACTTC.

The chain couples TRBV12-5 to TRBJ1-1, with D tentatively TRBD1 (6 bases). V was shortened by 2 bases and J by 4 bases, with 14 bases between the two germline ends. CDR1 and CDR2 (germline): LGHNT, FRNRAP. This CDR3 is 15 amino acids long. The CDR3 bases are TGTGCTAGTGGTTTGCTGACAGGTAGGTCCACTGAAGCTTTCTTT. Translated, it gives CASGLLTGRSTEAFF.

The chain links TRBV27 to TRBJ2-2; D gene unclear. V was shortened by 0 bases and J by 3 bases, with 20 bases between the two germline ends. Germline V lookup: CDR1 MNHEY, CDR2 SMNVEV (reference sequence). CDR3 length: 19 residues. In DNA form, the CDR3 reads TGTGCCAGCAGTTTATCGTATCGGGTGGTAGTACGGGACACCGGGGAGCTGTTTTTT. It specifies CASSLSYRVVVRDTGELFF.

The chain recombines TRBV11-2 with TRBJ2-5; 9 bases are shared with TRBD2. Germline-derived CDR1 and CDR2 are SGHAT and FQNNGV. This CDR3 comprises 19 residues. The V gene end was trimmed by 7 bases and the J gene end by 5 bases; junction bases not matched to a gene: 23. The CDR3 DNA is TGTGCCAGCACCCACCCACTTAGCGGGGGCCGAACATTGGGGGAGACCCAGTACTTC. Translated: CASTHPLSGGRTLGETQYF.

The chain links TRBV7-9 to TRBJ2-7; maybe TRBD1 (6 bases). Per germline, CDR1 SEHNR and CDR2 FQNEAQ (reference sequence). Trimming shortened V by 5 bases and J by 4 bases, and 24 bases separated the two germline ends. The CDR3 runs 17 residues. The CDR3 DNA follows: TGTGCCAGCAGCCTCGGGACACCGGGTCGAAACTTTTACGAGCAGTACTTC. Its protein product is CASSLGTPGRNFYEQYF.

This chain links TRBV6-4 with TRBJ1-1; D gene unclear. Trimming left V 6 bases short and J 9 bases short, with 20 bases between. The CDR3 is 14 residues long. Germline V lookup: CDR1 MRHNA, CDR2 SNTAGT. The CDR3 sequence: CASRALAASNKAFF. The CDR3 DNA reads TGTGCCAGCAGAGCCCTAGCGGCATCTAATAAAGCTTTCTTT.

The V and J genes are TRBV30 and TRBJ2-5; D remains unclear. The CDR3 contains 14 residues. Per the germline V gene, CDR1 is GTSNPN and CDR2 is SVGIG (reference sequence). Trimming took 2 bases from V and 0 from J, leaving 10 bases between them. CDR3 in amino acids: CAWSSNLYQETQYF. In nucleotides, the CDR3 is TGTGCCTGGAGTTCGAACTTGTACCAAGAGACCCAGTACTTC.

The chain couples TRBV6-5 to TRBJ2-5, with 11 bases fitting TRBD2. The germline CDR1 and CDR2 sequences are MNHEY and SVGAGI. The CDR3 is made up of 15 amino acids. V was clipped by 6 bases and J by 2 bases; unmatched bases: 5. DNA for the CDR3: TGTGCCAGCAGATCGCTAGCGGGGGGACAAGAGACCCAGTACTTC. This codes for CASRSLAGGQETQYF.

The chain joins TRBV11-2 to TRBJ2-6; D gene uncertain. The CDR3 extends over 17 amino acids. Germline V gene lookup returns CDR1 SGHAT and CDR2 FQNNGV. V lost 0 bases to trimming and J lost 1 base, with 10 bases between them. For the CDR3, the DNA is TGTGCCAGCAGCTTAGATCTCCTCGGGTCTGGGGCCAACGTCCTGACTTTC. Amino acid sequence: CASSLDLLGSGANVLTF. The full variable domain, completed using reference TRBV11-2 and TRBJ2-6, is EAGVAQSPRYKIIEKRQSVAFWCNPISGHATLYWYQQILGQGPKLLIQFQNNGVVDDSQLPKDRFSAERLKGVDSTLKIQPAKLEDSAVYLCASSLDLLGSGANVLTFGAGSRLTVL.

J is TRBJ1-1 and V is TRBV4-1; D is ambiguous. Trimming pared 1 base from V and 2 bases from J, leaving 14 bases between. This CDR3 region has 16 residues. The germline V gene has CDR1 MGHRA and CDR2 YSYEKL. The CDR3 DNA sequence: TGCGCCAGCAGCCAAGGGGGAGGAGGGCTTAACACTGAAGCTTTCTTT. Amino acid sequence: CASSQGGGGLNTEAFF.

V usage is TRBV5-4 and J usage is TRBJ1-5; D uncertain. The CDR3 has 16 amino acids. Germline V gene sequence: CDR1 SGHNT, CDR2 YYREEE (reference sequence). V lost 2 bases and J lost 2, with 14 bases in between. Here the CDR3 DNA reads TGTGCCAGCAGCTTTCCACTCGGGGATGGCAATCAGCCCCAGCATTTT. Its translation: CASSFPLGDGNQPQHF. The full variable domain, rest sourced from reference TRBV5-4 and TRBJ1-5, is ETGVTQSPTHLIKTRGQQVTLRCSSQSGHNTVSWYQQALGQGPQFIFQYYREEENGRGNFPPRFSGLQFPNYSSELNVNALELDDSALYLCASSFPLGDGNQPQHFGDGTRLSIL.

The chain combines TRBV9 with TRBJ2-5, with no clear D. This CDR3 comprises 15 residues. Germline values: CDR1 SGDLS, CDR2 YYNGEE. Trimming took 3 bases from V and 3 from J, leaving 15 bases between them. CDR3 region: CASSERGSEKETQYF. For the CDR3, the DNA is TGTGCCAGCAGCGAAAGAGGTTCAGAGAAAGAGACCCAGTACTTC.

This chain joins TRBV6-5 and TRBJ1-2; a weak D match, TRBD1 (6 bases). The CDR3 covers 13 residues. Germline lookup yields CDR1 MNHEY and CDR2 SVGAGI. With 2 bases removed from V and 6 bases from J, the gap between germline ends came to 10 bases. In DNA form, the CDR3 reads TGTGCCAGCAGTTACGCGGGGGGCGATGGCTACACCTTC. Translation: CASSYAGGDGYTF.

This clone was seen more than once but under ten times. The V and J genes are TRBV6-5 and TRBJ1-2, with D unresolved. CDR1 MNHEY and CDR2 SVGAGI come from the germline V gene. This CDR3 comprises 12 residues. The ends were cut back, 7 bases at V and 1 base at J, with 7 bases in the middle. In nucleotides, the CDR3 is TGTGCCAGCATGCGGGTTAACTATGGCTACACCTTC. It yields the protein CASMRVNYGYTF.

The rearrangement uses TRBV5-6 and TRBJ2-3; no clear D gene. V lost 2 bases and J 0 bases, leaving 4 bases between the germline ends. CDR1 is SGHDT, CDR2 YYEEEE, per germline. The CDR3 length is 13 residues. CDR3 bases: TGTGCCAGCAGCTTCCCTAGCACAGATACGCAGTATTTT. It codes for CASSFPSTDTQYF.

The chain carries TRBV5-4 and TRBJ1-2; 9 bases match TRBD1. J was trimmed by 5 bases and V by 4 bases; bases with no gene match: 3. This CDR3 has 13 residues. Germline V gene sequence: CDR1 SGHNT, CDR2 YYREEE (reference sequence). In DNA form, the CDR3 reads TGTGCCAGCAGCATAGGACAGGGGTATGGCTACACCTTC. This gives the protein CASSIGQGYGYTF.

The chain combines TRBV6-4 with TRBJ2-3; 7 nucleotides line up with TRBD2. After removal of 0 bases from V and 6 bases from J, the junction contained 9 bases not matched to a gene. Germline values: CDR1 MRHNA, CDR2 SNTAGT. The CDR3 totals 16 residues. The CDR3 here is CASSDSSRSGSDTQYF. In nucleotides, the CDR3 is TGTGCCAGCAGTGACTCGAGTCGTAGCGGGTCGGATACGCAGTATTTT.

This sequence joins TRBV13 and TRBJ1-6; the D gene is possibly TRBD1 (5 bases). V was clipped by 3 bases and J by 0 bases, with 12 bases between them. The length of the CDR3 is 17 residues. CDR1 is PRHDT, CDR2 FYEKMQ, per germline (reference sequence). CDR3 region: CASSFLGADSYNSPLHF. The CDR3 DNA is TGTGCCAGCAGCTTCCTAGGGGCTGACTCCTATAATTCACCCCTCCACTTT. The variable domain in full, completed from reference TRBV13 and TRBJ1-6, reads AAGVIQSPRHLIKEKRETATLKCYPIPRHDTVYWYQQGPGQDPQFLISFYEKMQSDKGSIPDRFSAQQFSDYHSELNMSSLELGDSALYFCASSFLGADSYNSPLHFGNGTRLTVT.

V and J are TRBV5-1 and TRBJ1-2; TRBD1 is a possible D gene (5 bases). CDR1 and CDR2 (germline): SGHRS, YFSETQ. The CDR3 contains 14 residues. Trimming shortened V by 3 bases and J by 3 bases, and 12 bases separated the two germline ends. As DNA, the CDR3 is TGCGCCAGCAGCTACAGGAGTCCTTACTATGGCTACACCTTC. This gives the protein CASSYRSPYYGYTF.